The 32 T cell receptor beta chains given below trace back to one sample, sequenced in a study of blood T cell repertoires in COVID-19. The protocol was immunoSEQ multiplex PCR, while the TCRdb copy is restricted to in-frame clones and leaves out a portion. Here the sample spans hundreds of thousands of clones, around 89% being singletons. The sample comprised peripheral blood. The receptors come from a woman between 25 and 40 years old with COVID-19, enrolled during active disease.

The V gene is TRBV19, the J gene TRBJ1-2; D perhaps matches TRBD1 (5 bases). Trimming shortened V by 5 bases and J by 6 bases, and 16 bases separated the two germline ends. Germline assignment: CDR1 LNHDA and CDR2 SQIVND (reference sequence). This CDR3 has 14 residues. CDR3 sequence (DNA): TGTGCCAGTAGTCCTCTCTCGACAGTACATGGCTACACCTTC. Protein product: CASSPLSTVHGYTF.

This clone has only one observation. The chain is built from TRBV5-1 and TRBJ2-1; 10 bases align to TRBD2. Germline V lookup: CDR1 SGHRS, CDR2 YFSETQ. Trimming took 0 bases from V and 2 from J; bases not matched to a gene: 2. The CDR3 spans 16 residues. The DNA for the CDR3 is TGCGCCAGCAGCTTGGACGGACTAGCGGCCTACAATGAGCAGTTCTTC. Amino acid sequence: CASSLDGLAAYNEQFF.

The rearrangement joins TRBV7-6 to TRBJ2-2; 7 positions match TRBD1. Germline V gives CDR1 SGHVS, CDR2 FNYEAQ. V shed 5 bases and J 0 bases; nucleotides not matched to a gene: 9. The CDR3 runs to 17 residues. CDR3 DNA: TGTGCCAGCAGCCACAGGGGTGGCTGGGCGAACACCGGGGAGCTGTTTTTT. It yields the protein CASSHRGGWANTGELFF. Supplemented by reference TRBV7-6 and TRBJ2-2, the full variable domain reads GAGVSQSPRYKVTKRGQDVALRCDPISGHVSLYWYRQALGQGPEFLTYFNYEAQQDKSGLPNDRFSAERPEGSISTLTIQRTEQRDSAMYRCASSHRGGWANTGELFFGEGSRLTVL.

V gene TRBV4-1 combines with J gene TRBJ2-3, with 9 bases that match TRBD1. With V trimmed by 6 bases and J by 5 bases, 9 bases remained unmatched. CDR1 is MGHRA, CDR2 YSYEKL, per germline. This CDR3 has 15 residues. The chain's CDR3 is CASSSETGGIDTQYF. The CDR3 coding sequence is TGCGCCAGCAGTTCTGAGACAGGGGGGATAGATACGCAGTATTTT.

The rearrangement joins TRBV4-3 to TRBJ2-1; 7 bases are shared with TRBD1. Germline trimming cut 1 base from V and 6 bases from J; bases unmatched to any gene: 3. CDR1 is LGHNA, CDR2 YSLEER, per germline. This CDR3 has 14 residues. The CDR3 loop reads CASSQVQGVNEQFF. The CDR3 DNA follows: TGCGCCAGCAGCCAAGTTCAGGGGGTCAATGAGCAGTTCTTC.

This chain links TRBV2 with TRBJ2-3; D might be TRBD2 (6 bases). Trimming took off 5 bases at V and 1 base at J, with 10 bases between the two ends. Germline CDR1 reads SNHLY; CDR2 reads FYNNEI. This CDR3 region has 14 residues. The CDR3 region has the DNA TGTGCCAGCAGTCTATGGGGGGGCACAGATACGCAGTATTTT. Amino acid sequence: CASSLWGGTDTQYF.

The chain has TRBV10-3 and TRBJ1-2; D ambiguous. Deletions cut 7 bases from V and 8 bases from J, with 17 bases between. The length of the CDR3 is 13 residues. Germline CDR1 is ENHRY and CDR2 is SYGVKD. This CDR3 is CAITEYSREGYTF. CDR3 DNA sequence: TGTGCCATCACAGAGTACTCCCGGGAGGGCTACACCTTC.

The DNA for the CDR3 is TGTGCCAGCAGCCTCTGGAACAGGGGGGACTATGGCTACACCTTC. Protein sequence: CASSLWNRGDYGYTF. This sequence joins TRBV28 and TRBJ1-2, with 8 bases fitting TRBD1. Trimming at V came to 6 bases and at J to 3 bases, leaving 9 bases not matched to a gene. The CDR3 runs to 15 residues. Germline V CDR1 and CDR2: MDHEN, SYDVKM.

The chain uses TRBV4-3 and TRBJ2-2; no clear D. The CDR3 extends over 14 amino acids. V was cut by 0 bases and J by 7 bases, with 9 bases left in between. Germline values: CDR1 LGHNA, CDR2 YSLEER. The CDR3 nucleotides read TGCGCCAGCAGCCAAGACAGCGTGTTCGGGGAGCTGTTTTTT. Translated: CASSQDSVFGELFF.

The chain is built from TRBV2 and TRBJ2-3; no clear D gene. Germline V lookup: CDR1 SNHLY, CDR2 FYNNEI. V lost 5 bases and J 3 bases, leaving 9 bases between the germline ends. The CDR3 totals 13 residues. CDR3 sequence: CASSNGRTDTQYF. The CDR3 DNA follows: TGTGCCAGCAGTAACGGTCGAACAGATACGCAGTATTTT.

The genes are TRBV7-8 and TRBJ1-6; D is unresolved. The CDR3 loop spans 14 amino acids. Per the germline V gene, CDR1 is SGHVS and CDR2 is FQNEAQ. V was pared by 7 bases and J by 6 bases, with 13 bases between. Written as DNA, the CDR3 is TGTGCCAGCACCCCACGGGGTTTTAATTCACCCCTCCACTTT. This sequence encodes CASTPRGFNSPLHF. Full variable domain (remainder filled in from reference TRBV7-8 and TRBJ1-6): GAGVSQSPRYKVAKRGQDVALRCDPISGHVSLFWYQQALGQGPEFLTYFQNEAQLDKSGLPSDRFFAERPEGSVSTLKIQRTQQEDSAVYLCASTPRGFNSPLHFGNGTRLTVT.

This chain's CDR3 is CARSLEGVGEAFF. The CDR3 nucleotides are TGTGCCAGAAGCTTGGAAGGGGTCGGGGAAGCTTTCTTT. J is TRBJ1-1 and V is TRBV5-3; tentatively, D is TRBD1 (5 bases). Being an ORF, TRBV5-3 has a function that is uncertain. This CDR3 is built from 13 residues. Trimming took off 0 bases at V and 8 bases at J, with 11 bases between the two ends.

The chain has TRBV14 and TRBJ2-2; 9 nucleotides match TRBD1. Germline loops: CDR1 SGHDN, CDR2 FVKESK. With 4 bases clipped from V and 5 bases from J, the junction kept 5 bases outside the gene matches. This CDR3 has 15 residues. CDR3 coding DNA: TGTGCCAGCAGCCCCGGGACAGGGAGAACCGGGGAGCTGTTTTTT. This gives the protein CASSPGTGRTGELFF.

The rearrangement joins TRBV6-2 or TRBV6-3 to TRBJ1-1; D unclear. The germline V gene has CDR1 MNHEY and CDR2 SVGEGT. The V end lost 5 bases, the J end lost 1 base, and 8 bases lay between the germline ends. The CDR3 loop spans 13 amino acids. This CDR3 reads CASSPTANTEAFF. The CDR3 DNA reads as TGTGCCAGCAGTCCCACAGCGAACACTGAAGCTTTCTTT.

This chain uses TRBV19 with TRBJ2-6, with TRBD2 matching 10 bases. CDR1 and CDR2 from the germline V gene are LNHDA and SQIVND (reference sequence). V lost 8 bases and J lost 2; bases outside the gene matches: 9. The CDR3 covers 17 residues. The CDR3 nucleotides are TGTGCCAGTTTGAATAGCGGGAGGCCCGCTGGGGCCAACGTCCTGACTTTC. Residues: CASLNSGRPAGANVLTF.

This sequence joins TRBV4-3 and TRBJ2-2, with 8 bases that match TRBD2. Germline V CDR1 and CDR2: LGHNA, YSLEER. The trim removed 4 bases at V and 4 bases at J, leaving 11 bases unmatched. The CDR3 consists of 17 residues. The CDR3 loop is CASSRGPAGDGTGELFF. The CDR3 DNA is TGCGCCAGCAGCCGCGGACCAGCGGGAGACGGCACCGGGGAGCTGTTTTTT.

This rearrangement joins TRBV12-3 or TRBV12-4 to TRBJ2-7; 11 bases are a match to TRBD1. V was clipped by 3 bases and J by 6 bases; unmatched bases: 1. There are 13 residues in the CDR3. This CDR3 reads CASSLGQGVEQYF. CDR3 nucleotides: TGTGCCAGCAGTTTGGGACAGGGGGTCGAGCAGTACTTC.

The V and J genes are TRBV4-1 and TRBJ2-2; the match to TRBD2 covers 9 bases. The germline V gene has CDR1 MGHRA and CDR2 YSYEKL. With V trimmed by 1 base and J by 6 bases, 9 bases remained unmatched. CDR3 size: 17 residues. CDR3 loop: CASSQGGGRAFAGELFF. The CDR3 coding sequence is TGCGCCAGCAGCCAAGGGGGCGGGAGGGCTTTTGCCGGGGAGCTGTTTTTT.

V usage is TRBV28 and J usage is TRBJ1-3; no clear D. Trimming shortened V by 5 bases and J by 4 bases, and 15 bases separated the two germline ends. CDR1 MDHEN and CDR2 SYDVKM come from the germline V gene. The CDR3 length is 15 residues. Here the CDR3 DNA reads TGTGCCAGCAGTCCCCCCCGGGGTTCGGGAAACACCATATATTTT. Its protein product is CASSPPRGSGNTIYF. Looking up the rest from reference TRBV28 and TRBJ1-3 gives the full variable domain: DVKVTQSSRYLVKRTGEKVFLECVQDMDHENMFWYRQDPGLGLRLIYFSYDVKMKEKGDIPEGYSVSREKKERFSLILESASTNQTSMYLCASSPPRGSGNTIYFGEGSWLTVV.

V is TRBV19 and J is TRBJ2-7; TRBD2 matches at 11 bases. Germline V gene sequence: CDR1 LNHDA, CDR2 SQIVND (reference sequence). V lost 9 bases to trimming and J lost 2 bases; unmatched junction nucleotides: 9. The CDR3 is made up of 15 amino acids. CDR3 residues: CARRFQTSGTYEQYV. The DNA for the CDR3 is TGTGCCAGGAGGTTTCAGACTAGCGGGACCTACGAGCAGTACGTC.

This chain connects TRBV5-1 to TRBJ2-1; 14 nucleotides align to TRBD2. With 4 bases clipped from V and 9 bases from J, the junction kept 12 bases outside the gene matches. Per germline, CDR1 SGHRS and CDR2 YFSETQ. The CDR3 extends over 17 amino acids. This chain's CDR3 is CASSPRTSGGRYGEQFF. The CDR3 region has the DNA TGCGCCAGCAGCCCTCGGACTAGCGGGGGGAGATACGGTGAGCAGTTCTTC.

CDR3 sequence (DNA): TGTGCCAGCATCCTGACACCCAACACTGAAGCTTTCTTT. This gives the protein CASILTPNTEAFF. The rearrangement joins TRBV28 to TRBJ1-1; unclear D gene. Trimming pared 7 bases from V and 2 bases from J, leaving 11 bases between. CDR1 is MDHEN, CDR2 SYDVKM, per germline. The CDR3 has 13 residues.

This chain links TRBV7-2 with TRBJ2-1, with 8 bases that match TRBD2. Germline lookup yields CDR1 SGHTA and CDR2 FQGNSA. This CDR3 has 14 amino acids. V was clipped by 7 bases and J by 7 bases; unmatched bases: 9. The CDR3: CASMSSGAHNEQFF. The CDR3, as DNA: TGTGCCAGCATGAGTAGCGGGGCCCATAATGAGCAGTTCTTC.

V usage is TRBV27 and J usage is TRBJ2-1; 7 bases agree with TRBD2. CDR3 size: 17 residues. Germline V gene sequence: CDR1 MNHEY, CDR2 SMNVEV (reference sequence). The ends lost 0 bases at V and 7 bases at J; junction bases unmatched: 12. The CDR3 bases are TGTGCCAGCAGTTTATCCGGGGTAGCGGGCCCCCGGAATGAGCAGTTCTTC. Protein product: CASSLSGVAGPRNEQFF.

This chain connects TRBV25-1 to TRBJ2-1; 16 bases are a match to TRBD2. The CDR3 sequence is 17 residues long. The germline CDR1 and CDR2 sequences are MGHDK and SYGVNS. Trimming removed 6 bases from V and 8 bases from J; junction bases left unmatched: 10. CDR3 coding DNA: TGTGCCAGCAGCCTGCCGGGACTAGCGGGGGGGCTGGATGAGCAGTTCTTC. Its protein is CASSLPGLAGGLDEQFF.

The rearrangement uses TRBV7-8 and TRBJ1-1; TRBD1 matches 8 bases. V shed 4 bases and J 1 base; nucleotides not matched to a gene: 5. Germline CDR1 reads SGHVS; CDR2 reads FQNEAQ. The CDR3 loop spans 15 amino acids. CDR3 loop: CASSWLGTGNTEAFF. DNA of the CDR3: TGTGCCAGCAGCTGGCTTGGGACAGGGAACACTGAAGCTTTCTTT.

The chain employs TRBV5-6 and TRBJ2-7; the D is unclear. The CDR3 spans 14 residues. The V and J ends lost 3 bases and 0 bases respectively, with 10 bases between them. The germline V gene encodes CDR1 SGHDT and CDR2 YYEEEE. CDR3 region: CASSSGSSSYEQYV. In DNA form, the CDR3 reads TGTGCCAGCAGCTCGGGTTCGAGCTCCTACGAGCAGTACGTC.

CDR3 region: CASSPLQAYNEKLFF. The CDR3 DNA follows: TGTGCCAGCAGCCCCCTACAGGCTTATAATGAAAAACTGTTTTTT. This sequence joins TRBV14 and TRBJ1-4, with D possibly being TRBD1 (5 bases). The germline V gene has CDR1 SGHDN and CDR2 FVKESK. This CDR3 has 15 amino acids. V lost 4 bases to trimming and J lost 4 bases, with 13 bases between them.

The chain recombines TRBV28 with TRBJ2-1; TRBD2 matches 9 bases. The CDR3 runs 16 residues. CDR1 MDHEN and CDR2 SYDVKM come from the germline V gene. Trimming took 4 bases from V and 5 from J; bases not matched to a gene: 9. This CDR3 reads CASSSMTSGPNNEQFF. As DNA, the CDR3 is TGTGCCAGCAGTTCAATGACTAGCGGACCTAACAATGAGCAGTTCTTC.

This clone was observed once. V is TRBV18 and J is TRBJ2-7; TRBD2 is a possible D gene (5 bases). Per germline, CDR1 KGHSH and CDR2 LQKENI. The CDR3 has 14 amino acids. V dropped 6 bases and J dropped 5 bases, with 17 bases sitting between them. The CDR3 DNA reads TGTGCCAGCTCGAAGAAAAGCGTCGGGGACGAGCAGTACTTC. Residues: CASSKKSVGDEQYF.

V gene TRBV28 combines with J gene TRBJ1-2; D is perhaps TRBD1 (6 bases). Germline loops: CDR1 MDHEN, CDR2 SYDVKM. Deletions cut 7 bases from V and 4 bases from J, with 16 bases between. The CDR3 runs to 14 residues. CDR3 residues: CASTALLGAYGYTF. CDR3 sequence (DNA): TGTGCCAGCACCGCCCTCCTGGGGGCCTATGGCTACACCTTC.

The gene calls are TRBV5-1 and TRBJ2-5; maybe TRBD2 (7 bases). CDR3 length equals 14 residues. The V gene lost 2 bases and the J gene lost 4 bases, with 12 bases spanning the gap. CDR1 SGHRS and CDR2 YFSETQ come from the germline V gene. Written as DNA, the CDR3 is TGCGCCAGCAGCTTCACGGGGGGCCGAGAGACCCAGTACTTC. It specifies CASSFTGGRETQYF.